This T cell receptor beta chain was obtained from a study of T cell changes during pregnancy in multiple sclerosis. Sequenced by immunoSEQ multiplex PCR; TCRdb stores in-frame clones only, minus some. The repertoire holds about 24,000 clones, with under 95% as singletons. This CDR3 comprises 14 residues. V lost 4 bases, J lost 5 bases, and 12 bases lay in between. Per germline, CDR1 MNHNY and CDR2 SVGAGI (reference sequence). The receptor comes from a female donor in good health, enrolled as a control in a pregnancy study. Sequenced here: CD8+ T cells from peripheral blood mononuclear cells, sampled in the third trimester of pregnancy. This rearrangement joins TRBV6-6 to TRBJ2-1, with a weak D call TRBD1 (6 bases). In DNA form, the CDR3 reads TGTGCCAGCAGTTCCAGGGGTAGCGACAATGAGCAGTTCTTC. Amino acid sequence: CASSSRGSDNEQFF.